This T cell receptor beta chain appears in the sequencing data of a study of cytomegalovirus exposure and HLA in healthy donors. Overall study results and limits: Relative to the approximately 680-donor mean, N-insertions were reportedly fewer in an Asian-associated ancestry cluster in a later analysis. Clonal expansion, a later analysis showed, was greater in HLA-associated TCR beta chains than in equally common others.

While unrecorded immune exposures were likely, the donors were nominally healthy when sampled. Germline V gives CDR1 MNHEY, CDR2 SVGAGI. With 6 bases removed from V and 1 base from J, the gap between germline ends came to 9 bases. The CDR3 is 13 residues long. Primers: 60 Vbeta forward and 13 Jbeta reverse. In the original processing: It was a later analysis that counted 83 million or so unique TCR beta chains, of which about 10 million were shared. The method was immunoSEQ multiplex PCR; TCRdb's version includes in-frame clones alone and lacks a portion of them. For V, J and clone size, that table is used; D and trimming come from the DNA. This sample has about 150,000 clones, with over 60% found just once. This clone was recorded a few times. Antigen unknown.

The receptor comes from a woman younger than 45 in good health and CMV-seronegative. Input material: PBMCs. The rearrangement joins TRBV6-5 to TRBJ1-1; D ambiguous. DNA of the CDR3: TGTGCCAGCAGCCGACCGGGGAACACTGAAGCTTTCTTT. It encodes CASSRPGNTEAFF.